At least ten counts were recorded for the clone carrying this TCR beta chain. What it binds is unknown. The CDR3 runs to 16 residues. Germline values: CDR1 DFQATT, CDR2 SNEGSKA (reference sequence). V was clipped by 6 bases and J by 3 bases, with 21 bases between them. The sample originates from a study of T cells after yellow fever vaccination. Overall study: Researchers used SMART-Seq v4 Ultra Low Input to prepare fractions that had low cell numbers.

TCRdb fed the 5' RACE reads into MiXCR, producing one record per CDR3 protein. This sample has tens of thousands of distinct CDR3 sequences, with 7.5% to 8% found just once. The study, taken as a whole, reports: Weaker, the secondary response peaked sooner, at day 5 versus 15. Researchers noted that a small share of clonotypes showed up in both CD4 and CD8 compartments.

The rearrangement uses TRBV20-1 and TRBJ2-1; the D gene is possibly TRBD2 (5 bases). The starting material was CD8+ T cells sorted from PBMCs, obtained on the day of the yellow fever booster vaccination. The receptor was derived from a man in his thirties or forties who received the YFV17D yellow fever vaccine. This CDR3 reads CSAPTAESVDYNEQFF. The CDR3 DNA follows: TGCAGTGCGCCTACAGCGGAATCTGTTGACTACAATGAGCAGTTCTTC.